This T cell receptor (beta chain) was recovered during a study of blood T cell repertoires in COVID-19. People in the exposed group encountered a COVID-19 case within 2 weeks before entering the study. V was clipped by 3 bases and J by 1 base; unmatched bases: 18. CDR1 and CDR2 from the germline V gene are GTSNPN and SVGIG (reference sequence). The CDR3 has 19 amino acids. In the original workflow: Estimation of nucleated cell counts relied on the amplification of reference gene primers. Sequencing was performed with immunoSEQ multiplex PCR; in TCRdb, only in-frame clones are kept and a portion is missing. V and J calls and clone size follow that table, whereas D and trimming were derived from the DNA. Of around 250,000 clones in the sample, roughly 80% were seen once.

The material sequenced was PBMCs or T cells enriched from blood (not recorded which). This sequence originates from a middle-aged man who had been exposed to COVID-19. V gene TRBV30 combines with J gene TRBJ2-1; 7 nucleotides line up with TRBD2. CDR3: CAWSSLLREPLWSYNEQFF. Written as DNA, the CDR3 is TGTGCCTGGAGCAGTCTTTTGCGGGAGCCCCTCTGGTCCTACAATGAGCAGTTCTTC. The full variable domain, in which reference TRBV30 and TRBJ2-1 provide the parts outside the CDR3, is SQTIHQWPATLVQPVGSPLSLECTVEGTSNPNLYWYRQAAGRGLQLLFYSVGIGQISSEVPQNLSASRPQDRQFILSSKKLLLSDSGFYLCAWSSLLREPLWSYNEQFFGPGTRLTVL.